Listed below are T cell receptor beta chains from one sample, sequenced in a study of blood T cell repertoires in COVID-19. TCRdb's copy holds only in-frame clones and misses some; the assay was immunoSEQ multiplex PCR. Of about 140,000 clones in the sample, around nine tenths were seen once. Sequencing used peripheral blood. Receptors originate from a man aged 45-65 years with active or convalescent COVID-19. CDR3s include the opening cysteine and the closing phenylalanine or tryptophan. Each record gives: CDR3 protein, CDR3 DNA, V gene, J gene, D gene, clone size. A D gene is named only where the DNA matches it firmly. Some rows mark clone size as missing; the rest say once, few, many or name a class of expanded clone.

CATSGSNTGELFF,TGTGCCACCTCAGGTTCGAACACCGGGGAGCTGTTTTTT,TRBV6-5,TRBJ2-2,.,.
CASSLVGGGGDNEQFF,TGTGCCAGCAGCTTAGTCGGGGGTGGTGGAGACAATGAGCAGTTCTTC,TRBV11-3,TRBJ2-1,.,.
CATWGQNYGYTF,TGTGCTACTTGGGGACAGAACTATGGCTACACCTTC,TRBV6-5,TRBJ1-2,TRBD1,.
CATSEGTVRNQPQHF,TGTGCCACCAGTGAGGGGACAGTTCGCAATCAGCCCCAGCATTTT,TRBV24-1,TRBJ1-5,TRBD1,.
CASSPITGSHEQYF,TGTGCCAGCTCTCCGATTACAGGGTCCCACGAGCAGTACTTC,TRBV18,TRBJ2-7,.,few
CASSGGPSGIYEQYF,TGCGCCAGCAGCGGGGGTCCTAGCGGGATCTACGAGCAGTACTTC,TRBV4-1,TRBJ2-7,TRBD2,.
CASSLNRATEAFF,TGTGCCAGCAGCTTAAACAGGGCTACTGAAGCTTTCTTT,TRBV7-2,TRBJ1-1,.,.
CASTVDRVPFGYTF,TGTGCCAGCACTGTGGACAGGGTCCCCTTTGGCTACACCTTC,TRBV2,TRBJ1-2,TRBD1,once
CASSVSSIVNNSPLHF,TGTGCCAGCAGTGTGTCCAGTATTGTTAATAATTCACCCCTCCACTTT,TRBV6-1,TRBJ1-6,.,.
CASSSPSGSSYNEQFF,TGTGCCAGCAGCTCCCCGTCAGGAAGCTCCTACAATGAGCAGTTCTTC,TRBV11-1,TRBJ2-1,.,.
CASSSKTGPNEQFF,TGTGCCAGCAGCTCCAAAACAGGACCTAATGAGCAGTTCTTC,TRBV7-9,TRBJ2-1,.,.
CASSLGDRGYGYTF,TGTGCCAGCAGCTTAGGGGACAGGGGCTATGGCTACACCTTC,TRBV7-9,TRBJ1-2,TRBD1,.
CASSQEPSGSSGNTIYF,TGCGCCAGCAGCCAAGAACCGTCGGGTAGCTCTGGAAACACCATATATTTT,TRBV4-3,TRBJ1-3,.,.
CASSRQDNQPQHF,TGTGCCAGCAGTCGACAGGATAATCAGCCCCAGCATTTT,TRBV28,TRBJ1-5,.,.
CASSIGLGAPGPKETQYF,TGTGCCAGTAGTATAGGACTTGGGGCCCCAGGACCAAAAGAGACCCAGTACTTC,TRBV19,TRBJ2-5,.,.
CASSSPTGVGETQYF,TGTGCCAGCAGCTCGCCGACAGGGGTGGGAGAGACCCAGTACTTC,TRBV11-2,TRBJ2-5,TRBD1,.
CASSIGTGGANNEQFF,TGTGCCAGTAGTATAGGGACAGGGGGCGCAAATAATGAGCAGTTCTTC,TRBV19,TRBJ2-1,TRBD1,.
CASSNVTDDQPQHF,TGTGCCAGCAGCAACGTGACAGACGATCAGCCCCAGCATTTT,TRBV21-1,TRBJ1-5,.,.
CATSGGRGFGYTF,TGTGCCACCAGTGGCGGCAGGGGGTTTGGCTACACCTTC,TRBV24-1,TRBJ1-2,TRBD1,.
CASSLLNRGYTF,TGTGCCAGCAGCTTATTGAATCGGGGCTACACCTTC,TRBV11-2,TRBJ1-2,.,once
CASSPTGSGNTIYF,TGTGCCAGCAGCCCGACAGGTTCTGGAAACACCATATATTTT,TRBV5-4,TRBJ1-3,.,.
CASSIGARDGYTF,TGTGCCAGTAGTATAGGCGCACGCGATGGCTACACCTTC,TRBV19,TRBJ1-2,.,.
CATGGGGKLFF,TGTGCCACCGGCGGGGGAGGAAAACTGTTTTTT,TRBV24-1,TRBJ1-4,.,.
CASSKGLAGGYNEQFF,TGTGCCAGCAGCAAGGGACTAGCGGGAGGCTACAATGAGCAGTTCTTC,TRBV14,TRBJ2-1,TRBD2,.